This T cell receptor beta chain was recovered during a study of T cells in narcolepsy. Study overall: Donors had narcolepsy type 1 or type 2, or were healthy controls.

General study findings and limits: HCRT-specific and TRIB2-specific autoreactive clonotypes appeared among same-patient CSF and blood CD4+ clonotypes. Healthy controls reportedly lacked the autoreactive clonotypes serially found in patients' blood. In some patient and control memory CD4+ samples, autoreactive clones were absent.

Clones were sequenced by immunoSEQ multiplex PCR, and TCRdb holds only the in-frame ones, with some missing. The sample contains 36,000 or so clones, 87% of which appear only once. On this clone: What it binds is unknown.

Germline assignment: CDR1 PRHDT and CDR2 FYEKMQ (reference sequence). Trimming stripped 5 bases from V and 6 bases from J, with 13 bases between. The length of the CDR3 is 13 residues. V is TRBV13 and J is TRBJ1-2; no clear D gene. Sequenced input: CD45RA- memory CD4+ T cells from PBMCs. The sequence derives from a human donor with narcolepsy. The CDR3 region is CASSRSRSDGYTF. The CDR3 DNA is TGTGCCAGCAGCAGGTCGCGGAGTGATGGCTACACCTTC.